This T cell receptor beta chain appears in the sequencing data of a study of blood T cell repertoires in COVID-19. Turning to the study itself: PBMCs, B-cell-depleted T cells, or T cells provided the cDNA or gDNA that made up the material.

Researchers sorted participants into cohorts using their self-reported clinical history. Two negative PCRs, clearance, or symptom resolution were required of recovered Cohort 3 donors. Per the germline V gene, CDR1 is LNHDA and CDR2 is SQIVND (reference sequence). With V trimmed by 5 bases and J by 2 bases, 4 bases remained unmatched. The CDR3 is 16 residues long. Study processing details: Reference gene primer amplification gave nucleated cell count estimates. Profiled with immunoSEQ multiplex PCR; TCRdb holds only in-frame clones, not every one. From that table come the V and J calls and clone size; the DNA was used to work out D and trimming. Here the sample spans hundreds of thousands of clones, over 85% being singletons.

Sequencing input: PBMCs or T cells enriched from blood (not recorded which). This sequence was found in a woman aged 25 to 45 who had recovered from COVID-19. V gene TRBV19 combines with J gene TRBJ2-1; 12 positions agree with TRBD2. The CDR3 reads CASSAGLAGPYNEQFF. The CDR3 bases are TGTGCCAGTAGTGCGGGACTAGCGGGTCCCTACAATGAGCAGTTCTTC.